This is a list of T cell receptor beta chains from one sample in a study of cytomegalovirus exposure and HLA in healthy donors. Clones were read by immunoSEQ multiplex PCR, and TCRdb kept only the in-frame ones, dropping some. The sample yields about 130,000 clones, 6.5% to 9.5% seen once. The sample consisted of PBMCs. The source is a man aged 40-55 years in good health and CMV-seronegative. CDR3s include the opening cysteine and the closing phenylalanine or tryptophan. Fields, in order: V gene, J gene, CDR3 protein.

v_gene: TRBV5-1
j_gene: TRBJ2-7
CDR3aa: CASSQGLAGGISYEQYF

v_gene: TRBV4-1
j_gene: TRBJ2-4
CDR3aa: CASSQPTGKNIQYF

v_gene: TRBV5-6
j_gene: TRBJ2-7
CDR3aa: CASSLIQGFSYEQYF

v_gene: TRBV27
j_gene: TRBJ2-1
CDR3aa: CASSSPTSGAIPYNEQFF

v_gene: TRBV5-5
j_gene: TRBJ2-7
CDR3aa: CASSLEGFGGYEQYF

v_gene: TRBV5-1
j_gene: TRBJ2-2
CDR3aa: CASRGWGANTGELFF

v_gene: TRBV6-4
j_gene: TRBJ1-2
CDR3aa: CASSETGSGGYTF

v_gene: TRBV27
j_gene: TRBJ2-3
CDR3aa: CASSLTAGGGTDTQYF

v_gene: TRBV6-1
j_gene: TRBJ2-3
CDR3aa: CASSLRGGAVDTQYF

v_gene: TRBV7-3
j_gene: TRBJ1-1
CDR3aa: CASSLTSGGNTEAFF

v_gene: TRBV4-3
j_gene: TRBJ2-1
CDR3aa: CASSLILRTEYYNEQFF

v_gene: TRBV28
j_gene: TRBJ1-1
CDR3aa: CASSLGGSPMNTEAFF

v_gene: TRBV15
j_gene: TRBJ2-2
CDR3aa: CATSRVVGAGELFF

v_gene: TRBV6-5
j_gene: TRBJ1-2
CDR3aa: CASSPGTGGGYTF

v_gene: TRBV11-2
j_gene: TRBJ1-1
CDR3aa: CASSSTDIMNTEAFF

v_gene: TRBV5-1
j_gene: TRBJ2-3
CDR3aa: CASSTGQVVGNTDTQYF

v_gene: TRBV29-1
j_gene: TRBJ1-2
CDR3aa: CSVAYGEYTF

v_gene: TRBV4-1
j_gene: TRBJ1-1
CDR3aa: CASSHQGTEAFF

v_gene: TRBV13
j_gene: TRBJ1-1
CDR3aa: CASSLVGRRVNTEAFF

v_gene: TRBV6-5
j_gene: TRBJ2-5
CDR3aa: CASFGVGLEETQYF

v_gene: TRBV18
j_gene: TRBJ2-7
CDR3aa: CASSLGSGGPYEQYF

v_gene: TRBV19
j_gene: TRBJ1-2
CDR3aa: CASSIPGQGYGYTF

v_gene: TRBV5-1
j_gene: TRBJ2-5
CDR3aa: CASSRGLAGGPLLQETQYF

v_gene: TRBV7-9
j_gene: TRBJ2-2
CDR3aa: CASSSAGGPNTGELFF

v_gene: TRBV12-5
j_gene: TRBJ1-1
CDR3aa: CASGLEGRGTEAFF

v_gene: TRBV5-1
j_gene: TRBJ1-1
CDR3aa: CASSAPGQDTEAFF